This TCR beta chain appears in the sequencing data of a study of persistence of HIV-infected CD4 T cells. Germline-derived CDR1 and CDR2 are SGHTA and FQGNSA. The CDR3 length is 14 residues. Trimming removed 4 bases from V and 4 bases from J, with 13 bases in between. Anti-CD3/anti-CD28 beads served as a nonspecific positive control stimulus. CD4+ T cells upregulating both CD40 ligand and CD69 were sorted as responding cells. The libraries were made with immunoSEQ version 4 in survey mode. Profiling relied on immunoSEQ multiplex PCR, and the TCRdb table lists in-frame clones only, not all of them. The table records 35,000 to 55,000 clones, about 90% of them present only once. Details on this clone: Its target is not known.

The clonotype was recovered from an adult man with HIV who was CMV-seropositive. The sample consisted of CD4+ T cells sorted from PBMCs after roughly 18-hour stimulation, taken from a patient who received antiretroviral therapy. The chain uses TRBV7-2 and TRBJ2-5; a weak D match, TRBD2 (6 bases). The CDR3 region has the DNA TGTGCCAGCAGCTCCTTCGGGGGAAGAGAGACCCAGTACTTC. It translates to CASSSFGGRETQYF.